The clone carrying this T cell receptor beta chain appeared a few times. Trimming cost V 3 bases and J 5 bases; bases outside gene matches: 3. Germline V gene sequence: CDR1 GTSNPN, CDR2 SVGIG (reference sequence). The CDR3 spans 12 residues. From the 5' RACE reads, TCRdb called clonotypes with MiXCR, one entry per CDR3 protein. This table has about 360,000 distinct CDR3 sequences, around 15% appearing once. This specimen belongs to a study of T-cell memory formation after mild COVID-19. This clonotype originated in a man aged 18 to 30 who had mild COVID-19 (a few samples of this study predate the infection). Cell type and time point are not known. Material: PBMCs or a T cell subset sorted from them (not recorded which). The rearrangement links TRBV30 to TRBJ2-5, with 7 bases matching TRBD1. CDR3 nucleotides: TGTGCCTGGAGCGAACAGGGGGAGACCCAGTACTTC. Its protein product is CAWSEQGETQYF.